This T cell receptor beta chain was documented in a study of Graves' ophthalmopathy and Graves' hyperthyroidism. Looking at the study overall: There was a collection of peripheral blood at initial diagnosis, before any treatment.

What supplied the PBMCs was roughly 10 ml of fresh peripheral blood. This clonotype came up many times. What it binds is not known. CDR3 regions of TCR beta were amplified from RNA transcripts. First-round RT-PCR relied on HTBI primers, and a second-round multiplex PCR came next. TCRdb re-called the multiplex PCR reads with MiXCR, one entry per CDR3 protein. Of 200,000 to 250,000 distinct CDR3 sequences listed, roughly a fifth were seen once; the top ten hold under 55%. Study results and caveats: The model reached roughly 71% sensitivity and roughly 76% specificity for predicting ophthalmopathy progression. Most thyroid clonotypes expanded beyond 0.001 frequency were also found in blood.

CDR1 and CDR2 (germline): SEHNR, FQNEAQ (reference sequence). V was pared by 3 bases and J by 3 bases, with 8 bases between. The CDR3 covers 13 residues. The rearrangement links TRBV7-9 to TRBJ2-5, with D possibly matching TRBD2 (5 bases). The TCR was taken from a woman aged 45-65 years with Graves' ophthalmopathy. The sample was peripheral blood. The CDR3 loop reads CASSFSVEETQYF. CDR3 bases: TGTGCCAGCAGCTTTAGCGTCGAAGAGACCCAGTACTTC.